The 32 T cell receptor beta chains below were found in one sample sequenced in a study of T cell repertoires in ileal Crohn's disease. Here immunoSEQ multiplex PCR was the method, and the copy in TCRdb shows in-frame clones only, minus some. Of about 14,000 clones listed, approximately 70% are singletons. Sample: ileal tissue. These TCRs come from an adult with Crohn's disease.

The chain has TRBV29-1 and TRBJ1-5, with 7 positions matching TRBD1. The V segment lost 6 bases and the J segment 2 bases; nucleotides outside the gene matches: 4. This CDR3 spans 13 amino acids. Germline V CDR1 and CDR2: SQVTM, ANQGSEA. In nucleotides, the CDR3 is TGCAGCGTCCGGACAGGCGGCAATCAGCCCCAGCATTTT. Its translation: CSVRTGGNQPQHF.

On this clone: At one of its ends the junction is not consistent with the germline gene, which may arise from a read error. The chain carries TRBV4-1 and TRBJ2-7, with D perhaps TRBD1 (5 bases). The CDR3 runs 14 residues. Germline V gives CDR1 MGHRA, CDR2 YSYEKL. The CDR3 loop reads CASSQGGSSYEQYF. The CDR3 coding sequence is TGTGCCAGCAGCCAGGGCGGCAGCTCCTACGAGCAGTACTTC.

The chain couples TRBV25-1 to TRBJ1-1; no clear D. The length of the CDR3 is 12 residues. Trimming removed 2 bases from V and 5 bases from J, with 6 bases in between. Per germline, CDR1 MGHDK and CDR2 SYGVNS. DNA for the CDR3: TGTGCCAGCAGTGAAGGGTGGACTGAAGCTTTCTTT. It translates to CASSEGWTEAFF.

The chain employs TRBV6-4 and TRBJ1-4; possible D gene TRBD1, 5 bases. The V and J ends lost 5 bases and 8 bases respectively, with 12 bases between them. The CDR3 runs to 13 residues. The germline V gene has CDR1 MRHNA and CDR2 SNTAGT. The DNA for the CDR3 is TGTGCCAGCAGTCCCCAGGGTGGCGAAAAACTGTTTTTT. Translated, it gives CASSPQGGEKLFF.

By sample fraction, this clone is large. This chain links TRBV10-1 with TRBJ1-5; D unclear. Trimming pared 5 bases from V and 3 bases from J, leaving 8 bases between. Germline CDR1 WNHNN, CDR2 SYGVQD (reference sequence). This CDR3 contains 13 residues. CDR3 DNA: TGCGCCAGCAGTACGGGTGACAATCAGCCCCAGCATTTT. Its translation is CASSTGDNQPQHF.

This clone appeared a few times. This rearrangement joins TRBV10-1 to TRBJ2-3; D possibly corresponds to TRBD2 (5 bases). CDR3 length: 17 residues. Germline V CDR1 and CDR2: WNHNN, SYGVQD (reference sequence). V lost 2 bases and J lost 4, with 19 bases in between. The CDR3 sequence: CASSEGSSGSPADTQYF. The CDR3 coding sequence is TGCGCCAGCAGTGAGGGGAGCTCGGGGAGCCCGGCAGATACGCAGTATTTT.

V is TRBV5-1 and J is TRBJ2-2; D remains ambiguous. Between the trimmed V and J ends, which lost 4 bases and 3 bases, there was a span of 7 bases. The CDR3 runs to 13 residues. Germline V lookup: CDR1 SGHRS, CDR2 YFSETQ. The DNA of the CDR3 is TGCGCCAGCAGCGATGAAGACACCGGGGAGCTGTTTTTT. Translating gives CASSDEDTGELFF.

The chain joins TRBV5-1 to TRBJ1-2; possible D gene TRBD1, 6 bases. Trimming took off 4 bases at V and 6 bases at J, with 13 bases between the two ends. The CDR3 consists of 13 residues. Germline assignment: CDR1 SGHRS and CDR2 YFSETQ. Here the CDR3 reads CASSPSGGNGYTF. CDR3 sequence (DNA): TGCGCCAGCAGCCCCTCCGGGGGCAATGGCTACACCTTC.

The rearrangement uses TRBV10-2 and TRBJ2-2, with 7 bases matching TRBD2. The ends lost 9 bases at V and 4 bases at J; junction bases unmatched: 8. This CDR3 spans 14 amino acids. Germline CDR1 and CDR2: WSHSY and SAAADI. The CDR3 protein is CASREPGGTGELFF. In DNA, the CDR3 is TGCGCCAGTAGGGAGCCGGGGGGCACCGGGGAGCTGTTTTTT.

The CDR3 loop reads CASSQGGTGRSPLHF. CDR3 DNA: TGTGCCAGCAGCCAAGGGGGGACAGGGCGATCACCCCTCCACTTT. This chain uses TRBV7-3 with TRBJ1-6; 9 nucleotides line up with TRBD1. CDR1 is SGHTA and CDR2 is FQGTGA in the germline V gene. The CDR3 spans 15 residues. Trimming removed 5 bases from V and 10 bases from J; junction bases left unmatched: 9.

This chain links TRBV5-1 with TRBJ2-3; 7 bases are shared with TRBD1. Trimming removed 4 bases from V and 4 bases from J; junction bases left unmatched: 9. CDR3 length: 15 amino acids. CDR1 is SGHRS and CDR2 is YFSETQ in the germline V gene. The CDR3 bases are TGCGCCAGCAGCCCCTCCGGGACAGCCTCAGATACGCAGTATTTT. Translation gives CASSPSGTASDTQYF.

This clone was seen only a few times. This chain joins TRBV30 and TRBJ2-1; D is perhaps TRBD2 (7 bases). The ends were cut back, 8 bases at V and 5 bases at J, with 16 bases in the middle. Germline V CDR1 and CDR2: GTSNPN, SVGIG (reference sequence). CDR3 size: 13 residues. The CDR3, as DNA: TGTGCCCGGGGGGACATAGCAAACAATGAGCAGTTCTTC. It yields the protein CARGDIANNEQFF.

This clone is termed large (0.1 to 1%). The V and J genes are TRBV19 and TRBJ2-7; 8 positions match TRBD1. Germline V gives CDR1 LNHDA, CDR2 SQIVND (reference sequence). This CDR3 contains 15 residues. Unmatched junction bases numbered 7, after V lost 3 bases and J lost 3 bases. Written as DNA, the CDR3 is TGTGCCAGTAGTATGGACAGGGTACAAGTCTACGAGCAGTACTTC. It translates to CASSMDRVQVYEQYF.

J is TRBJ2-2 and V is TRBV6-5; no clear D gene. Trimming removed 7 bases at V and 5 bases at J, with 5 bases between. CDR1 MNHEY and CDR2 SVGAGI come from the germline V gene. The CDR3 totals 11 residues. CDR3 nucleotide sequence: TGTGCCAGCAAGTCTACCGGGGAGCTGTTTTTT. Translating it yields CASKSTGELFF.

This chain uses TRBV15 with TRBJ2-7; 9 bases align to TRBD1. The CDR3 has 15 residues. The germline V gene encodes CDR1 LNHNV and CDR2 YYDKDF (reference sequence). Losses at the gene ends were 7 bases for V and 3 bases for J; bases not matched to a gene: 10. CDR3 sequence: CATTQELGQGYEQYF. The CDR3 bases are TGTGCCACCACCCAAGAGTTGGGACAGGGCTACGAGCAGTACTTC.

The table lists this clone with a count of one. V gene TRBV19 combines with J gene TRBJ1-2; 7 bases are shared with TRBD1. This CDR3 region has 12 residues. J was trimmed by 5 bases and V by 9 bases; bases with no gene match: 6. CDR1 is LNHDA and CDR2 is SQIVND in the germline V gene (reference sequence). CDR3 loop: CASGDRVYGYTF. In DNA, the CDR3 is TGTGCCAGCGGGGACAGAGTATATGGCTACACCTTC. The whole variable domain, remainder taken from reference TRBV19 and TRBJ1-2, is DGGITQSPKYLFRKEGQNVTLSCEQNLNHDAMYWYRQDPGQGLRLIYYSQIVNDFQKGDIAEGYSVSREKKESFPLTVTSAQKNPTAFYLCASGDRVYGYTFGSGTRLTVV.

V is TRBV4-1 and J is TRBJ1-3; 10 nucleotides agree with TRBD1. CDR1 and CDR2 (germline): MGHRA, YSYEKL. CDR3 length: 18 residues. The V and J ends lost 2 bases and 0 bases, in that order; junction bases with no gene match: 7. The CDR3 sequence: CASSQTPGTGDSGNTIYF. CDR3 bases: TGCGCCAGCAGCCAAACCCCCGGGACAGGGGACTCTGGAAACACCATATATTTT.

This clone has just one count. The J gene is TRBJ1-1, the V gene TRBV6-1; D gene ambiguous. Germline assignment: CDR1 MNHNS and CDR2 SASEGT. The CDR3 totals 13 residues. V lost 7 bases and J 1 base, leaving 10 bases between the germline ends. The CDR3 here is CASIPGQNTEAFF. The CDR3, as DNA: TGTGCCAGCATTCCGGGTCAGAACACTGAAGCTTTCTTT.

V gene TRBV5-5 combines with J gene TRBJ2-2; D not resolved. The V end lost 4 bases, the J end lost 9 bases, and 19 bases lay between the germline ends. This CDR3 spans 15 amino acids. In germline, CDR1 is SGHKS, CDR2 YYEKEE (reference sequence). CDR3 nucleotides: TGTGCCAGCAGCCCGACCGGACGGACCGATCGGGAGCTGTTTTTT. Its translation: CASSPTGRTDRELFF.

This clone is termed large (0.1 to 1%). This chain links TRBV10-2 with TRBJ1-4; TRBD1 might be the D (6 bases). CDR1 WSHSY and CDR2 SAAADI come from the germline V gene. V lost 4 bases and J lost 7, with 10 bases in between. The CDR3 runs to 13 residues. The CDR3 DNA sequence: TGCGCCAGCAGTGGGACAGCACTTGAAAAACTGTTTTTT. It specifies CASSGTALEKLFF.

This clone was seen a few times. For the CDR3, the DNA is TGCGCCAGCAGTCGATTGAACACTGAAGCTTTCTTT. As protein: CASSRLNTEAFF. The rearrangement uses TRBV10-2 and TRBJ1-1, with D unresolved. CDR3 size: 12 residues. The germline CDR1 and CDR2 sequences are WSHSY and SAAADI. Trimming left V 5 bases short and J 0 bases short, with 4 bases between.

CDR3 bases: TGCGCCAGCAGCCAAGATTTGAACAGGGGCGGGGAGACCCAGTACTTC. Residues: CASSQDLNRGGETQYF. This chain connects TRBV4-1 to TRBJ2-5; 7 bases agree with TRBD1. The J segment lost 5 bases and the V segment lost 0 bases, leaving 9 bases of the junction unmatched. Germline CDR1 MGHRA, CDR2 YSYEKL. CDR3 size: 16 residues.

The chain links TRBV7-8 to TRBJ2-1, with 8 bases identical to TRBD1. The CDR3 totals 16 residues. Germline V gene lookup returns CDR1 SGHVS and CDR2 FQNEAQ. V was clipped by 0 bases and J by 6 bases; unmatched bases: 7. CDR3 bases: TGTGCCAGCAGCTTAGCGTCAGGGGGCGCTGCCAATGAGCAGTTCTTC. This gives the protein CASSLASGGAANEQFF. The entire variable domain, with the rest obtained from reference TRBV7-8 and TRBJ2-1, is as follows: GAGVSQSPRYKVAKRGQDVALRCDPISGHVSLFWYQQALGQGPEFLTYFQNEAQLDKSGLPSDRFFAERPEGSVSTLKIQRTQQEDSAVYLCASSLASGGAANEQFFGPGTRLTVL.

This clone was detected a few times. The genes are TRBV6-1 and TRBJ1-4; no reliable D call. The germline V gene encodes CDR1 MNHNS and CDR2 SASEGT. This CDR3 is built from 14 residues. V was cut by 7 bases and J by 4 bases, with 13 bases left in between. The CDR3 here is CASTDGGYNEKLFF. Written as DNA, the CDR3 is TGTGCCAGCACCGATGGCGGCTATAATGAAAAACTGTTTTTT.

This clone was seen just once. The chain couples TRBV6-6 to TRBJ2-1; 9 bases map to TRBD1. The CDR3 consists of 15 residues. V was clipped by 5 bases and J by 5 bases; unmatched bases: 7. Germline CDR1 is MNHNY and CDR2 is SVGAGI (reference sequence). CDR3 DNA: TGTGCCAGCAGTGATACGGGGACAGGGCACAATGAGCAGTTCTTC. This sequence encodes CASSDTGTGHNEQFF.

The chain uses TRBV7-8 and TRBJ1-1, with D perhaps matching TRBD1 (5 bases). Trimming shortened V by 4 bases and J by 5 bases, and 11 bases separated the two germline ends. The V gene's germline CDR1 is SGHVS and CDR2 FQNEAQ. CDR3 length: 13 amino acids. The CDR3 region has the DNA TGTGCCAGCAGCTCCGCAGGGTATACTGAAGCTTTCTTT. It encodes CASSSAGYTEAFF.

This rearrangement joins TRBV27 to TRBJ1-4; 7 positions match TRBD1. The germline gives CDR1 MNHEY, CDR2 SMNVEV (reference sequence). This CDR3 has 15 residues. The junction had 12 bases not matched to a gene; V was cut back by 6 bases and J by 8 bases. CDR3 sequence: CASSATGQKGEKLFF. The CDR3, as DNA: TGTGCCAGCAGCGCAACGGGACAGAAAGGCGAAAAACTGTTTTTT. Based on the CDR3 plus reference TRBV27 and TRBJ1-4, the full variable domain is EAQVTQNPRYLITVTGKKLTVTCSQNMNHEYMSWYRQDPGLGLRQIYYSMNVEVTDKGDVPEGYKVSRKEKRNFPLILESPSPNQTSLYFCASSATGQKGEKLFFGSGTQLSVL.

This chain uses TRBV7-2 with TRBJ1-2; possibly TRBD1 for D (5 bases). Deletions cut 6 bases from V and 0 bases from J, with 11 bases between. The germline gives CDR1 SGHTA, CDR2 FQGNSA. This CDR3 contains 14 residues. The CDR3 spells CASRRRGANYGYTF. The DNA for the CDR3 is TGTGCCAGCAGAAGGAGGGGAGCTAACTATGGCTACACCTTC.

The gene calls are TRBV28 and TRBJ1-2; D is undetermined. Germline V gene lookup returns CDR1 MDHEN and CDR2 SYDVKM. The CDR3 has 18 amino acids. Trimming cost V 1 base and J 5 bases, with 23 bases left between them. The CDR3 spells CASSLLRSGIGAKYGYTF. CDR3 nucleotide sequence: TGTGCCAGCAGTTTATTACGGTCTGGGATAGGAGCAAAGTATGGCTACACCTTC.

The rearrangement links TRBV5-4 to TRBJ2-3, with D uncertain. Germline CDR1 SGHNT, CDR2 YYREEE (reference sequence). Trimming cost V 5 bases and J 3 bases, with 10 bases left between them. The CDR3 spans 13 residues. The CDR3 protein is CASSREETDTQYF. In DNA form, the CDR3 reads TGTGCCAGCAGTCGAGAAGAGACAGATACGCAGTATTTT.

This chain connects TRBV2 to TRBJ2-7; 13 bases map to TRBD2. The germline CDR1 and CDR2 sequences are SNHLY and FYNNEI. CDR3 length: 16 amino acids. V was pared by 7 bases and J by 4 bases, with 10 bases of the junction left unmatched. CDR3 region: CASIHGLAGELYEQYF. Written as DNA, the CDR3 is TGTGCCAGCATTCACGGACTAGCGGGGGAGCTGTACGAGCAGTACTTC.

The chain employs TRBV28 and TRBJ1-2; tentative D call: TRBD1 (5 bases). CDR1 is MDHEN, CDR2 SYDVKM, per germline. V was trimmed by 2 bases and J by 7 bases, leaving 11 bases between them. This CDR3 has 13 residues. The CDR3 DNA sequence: TGTGCCAGCAGTTTACCCAGGGCAGTTGGCTACACCTTC. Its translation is CASSLPRAVGYTF.